This T cell receptor beta chain comes out of a study of T cell responses to AZD1222 COVID-19 vaccine. Study results and limitations: Baseline seropositivity occurred in only a handful of AZD1222 recipients. Regions 160-218 and 743-854 dominated among vaccine-associated CD4 TCRs spanning spike. Females outnumbered males among donors, who were mostly white British; clonal diversity was possibly underestimated. Spike-specific TCR breadth and depth grew following two AZD1222 doses.

The data were produced by immunoSEQ multiplex PCR, yet TCRdb's version contains in-frame clones alone and is incomplete. The sample shows around 28,000 clones, approximately 88% of them seen only once. Turning to this clone: The antigen is not known.

Unmatched junction bases numbered 13, after V lost 7 bases and J lost 1 base. Germline CDR1 and CDR2: MDHEN and SYDVKM. There are 17 residues in the CDR3. This receptor was identified in an adult in good health. The rearrangement links TRBV28 to TRBJ2-7, with 10 bases aligning to TRBD2. This specimen consisted of peripheral blood, obtained on day 0 of AZD1222 vaccination. CDR3 coding DNA: TGTGCCAGCAATCGGGCTCCTCTAGCGGGAGTATCCTACGAGCAGTACTTC. This encodes CASNRAPLAGVSYEQYF.